These 20 T cell receptor beta chains share one sample of origin, sequenced in a study of shared clonotypes between healthy human individuals. Terminally differentiated effector memory CD45RA+ cells were excluded by CCR7 positive selection of CD45RO-negative cells. The repertoire was sequenced with immunoSEQ multiplex PCR; TCRdb's copy has only in-frame clones and lacks some. The repertoire consists of 2 million or so clones, with around 96% occurring once and the leading ten covering more than 0.95%. Sequencing input: naive CD8+ T cells sorted from blood. All receptors come from a young man in good health.

The chain couples TRBV7-9 to TRBJ1-2; D gene unclear. CDR3 size: 16 residues. Germline CDR1 and CDR2: SEHNR and FQNEAQ (reference sequence). V was pared by 2 bases and J by 0 bases, with 13 bases between. CDR3 coding DNA: TGTGCCAGCAGCTTACTTCCCACAGATCCTAACTATGGCTACACCTTC. Translating it yields CASSLLPTDPNYGYTF.

As concerns this clone: The sample has other DNA sequences that encode this CDR3 too. The V gene is TRBV7-6, the J gene TRBJ1-4; TRBD1 matches at 8 bases. The CDR3 length is 14 residues. Germline trimming cut 3 bases from V and 8 bases from J; bases unmatched to any gene: 5. CDR1 is SGHVS and CDR2 is FNYEAQ in the germline V gene. The CDR3 nucleotides are TGTGCCAGCAGCTTGGACAGGGTTAACGAAAAACTGTTTTTT. Translated, it gives CASSLDRVNEKLFF. The full variable domain, with the rest looked up from reference TRBV7-6 and TRBJ1-4, is GAGVSQSPRYKVTKRGQDVALRCDPISGHVSLYWYRQALGQGPEFLTYFNYEAQQDKSGLPNDRFSAERPEGSISTLTIQRTEQRDSAMYRCASSLDRVNEKLFFGSGTQLSVL.

The chain combines TRBV19 with TRBJ1-5; TRBD1 might be the D (5 bases). From germline, CDR1 is LNHDA and CDR2 SQIVND (reference sequence). The V gene lost 2 bases and the J gene lost 5 bases, with 13 bases spanning the gap. The CDR3 spans 15 residues. The CDR3 loop is CASSIFQGVDQPQHF. For the CDR3, the DNA is TGTGCCAGTAGTATATTCCAGGGAGTCGATCAGCCCCAGCATTTT.

The count of this clone is one. No DNA is shown, since the ends of the CDR3 on it are uncertain; the CDR3 is the one TCRdb lists. The rearrangement joins TRBV6-1 to TRBJ2-7; TRBD2 reflects the table's D call only, with no check against the DNA. Germline V gene data show CDR1 as MNHNS and CDR2 as SASEGT. A total of 15 residues make up the CDR3, ends included. CDR3 in amino acids: CASSSSRENSYEQYF.

The genes are TRBV19 and TRBJ2-7, with D maybe TRBD1 (6 bases). This CDR3 is 16 amino acids long. The germline V and J ends were trimmed by 0 bases and 5 bases, with 17 bases remaining between them. The V gene's germline CDR1 is LNHDA and CDR2 SQIVND (reference sequence). CDR3: CASSIDSGAGVNEQYF. The CDR3 bases are TGTGCCAGTAGTATAGATTCTGGGGCAGGGGTGAACGAGCAGTACTTC.

V usage is TRBV5-4 and J usage is TRBJ2-2; D gene ambiguous. Germline-derived CDR1 and CDR2 are SGHNT and YYREEE (reference sequence). V was shortened by 4 bases and J by 6 bases, with 13 bases between the two germline ends. The CDR3 has 14 residues. The CDR3 DNA reads as TGTGCCAGCAGCCAGACCCTCTTTGCCGGGGAGCTGTTTTTT. This translates into CASSQTLFAGELFF.

CDR3 sequence: CASSAKLAPPPNPNYGYTF. The CDR3 coding sequence is TGTGCCAGCAGCGCGAAATTGGCACCGCCCCCCAATCCTAACTATGGCTACACCTTC. This chain connects TRBV5-4 to TRBJ1-2; no clear D gene. Germline lookup yields CDR1 SGHNT and CDR2 YYREEE (reference sequence). Trimming removed 4 bases at V and 0 bases at J, with 25 bases between. This CDR3 is built from 19 residues. The full variable domain, rest sourced from reference TRBV5-4 and TRBJ1-2, is ETGVTQSPTHLIKTRGQQVTLRCSSQSGHNTVSWYQQALGQGPQFIFQYYREEENGRGNFPPRFSGLQFPNYSSELNVNALELDDSALYLCASSAKLAPPPNPNYGYTFGSGTRLTVV.

The rearrangement joins TRBV5-5 to TRBJ1-1; D is ambiguous. Trimming took off 5 bases at V and 0 bases at J, with 8 bases between the two ends. The CDR3 has 13 amino acids. The germline V gene has CDR1 SGHKS and CDR2 YYEKEE (reference sequence). CDR3 sequence: CASRLTVNTEAFF. The CDR3 DNA follows: TGTGCCAGCAGACTGACGGTGAACACTGAAGCTTTCTTT. Full variable domain (remainder filled in from reference TRBV5-5 and TRBJ1-1): DAGVTQSPTHLIKTRGQQVTLRCSPISGHKSVSWYQQVLGQGPQFIFQYYEKEERGRGNFPDRFSARQFPNYSSELNVNALLLGDSALYLCASRLTVNTEAFFGQGTRLTVV.

The chain links TRBV7-9 to TRBJ1-4; TRBD1 matches at 8 bases. Losses at the gene ends were 3 bases for V and 6 bases for J; bases not matched to a gene: 3. The germline gives CDR1 SEHNR, CDR2 FQNEAQ (reference sequence). This CDR3 has 14 amino acids. The CDR3 is CASSLGQEDEKLFF. CDR3 DNA: TGTGCCAGCAGCTTGGGACAGGAAGATGAAAAACTGTTTTTT. Variable domain in full (rest from reference TRBV7-9 and TRBJ1-4): DTGVSQNPRHKITKRGQNVTFRCDPISEHNRLYWYRQTLGQGPEFLTYFQNEAQLEKSRLLSDRFSAERPKGSFSTLEIQRTEQGDSAMYLCASSLGQEDEKLFFGSGTQLSVL.

J is TRBJ1-2 and V is TRBV27, with 8 bases identical to TRBD1. Trimming cost V 5 bases and J 5 bases; bases outside gene matches: 7. The CDR3 runs 14 residues. Germline CDR1 and CDR2: MNHEY and SMNVEV (reference sequence). CDR3 loop: CASSTQGDPYGYTF. CDR3 sequence (DNA): TGTGCCAGCAGTACACAGGGGGACCCTTATGGCTACACCTTC.

The chain has TRBV4-1 and TRBJ2-7, with TRBD1 identical over 7 bases. The germline gives CDR1 MGHRA, CDR2 YSYEKL. V was clipped by 5 bases and J by 3 bases; unmatched bases: 7. The CDR3 consists of 14 residues. The CDR3 DNA is TGCGCCAGCAGCTGGGGACAGAGGAACTACGAGCAGTACTTC. Its protein product is CASSWGQRNYEQYF.

CDR3 sequence reads: CASSPQGDGSGAIYF. In nucleotides, the CDR3 is TGTGCCAGCAGCCCCCAAGGGGATGGCAGTGGGGCCATATATTTT. The chain carries TRBV9 and TRBJ1-3, with D possibly being TRBD1 (5 bases). V lost 4 bases, J lost 11 bases, and 22 bases lay in between. Germline CDR1 is SGDLS and CDR2 is YYNGEE. The CDR3 sequence is 15 residues long.

This sequence joins TRBV7-9 and TRBJ2-2; 9 bases are shared with TRBD2. V gave up 5 bases and J gave up 4 bases; unmatched junction bases: 5. Germline lookup yields CDR1 SEHNR and CDR2 FQNEAQ (reference sequence). The length of the CDR3 is 15 residues. In nucleotides, the CDR3 is TGTGCCAGCAGCCCTAGCGGGATCTCCACCGGGGAGCTGTTTTTT. This sequence encodes CASSPSGISTGELFF.

On this clone: Other nucleotide sequences in the sample specify the same CDR3. The chain joins TRBV30 to TRBJ2-2; no definite D call. Germline CDR1 reads GTSNPN; CDR2 reads SVGIG (reference sequence). This CDR3 spans 12 amino acids. Trimming cost V 8 bases and J 4 bases, with 11 bases left between them. The CDR3 region has the DNA TGTGCCACCATACGAGGCACCGGGGAGCTGTTTTTT. This sequence encodes CATIRGTGELFF.

This clone was seen just once. The chain is built from TRBV2 and TRBJ1-5; D is perhaps TRBD1 (6 bases). The length of the CDR3 is 16 residues. Looked up from germline, CDR1 is SNHLY and CDR2 is FYNNEI. The ends were cut back, 4 bases at V and 7 bases at J, with 20 bases in the middle. The DNA of the CDR3 is TGTGCCAGCAGTGTCGTGGGGGGGCAGGATCAACAGCCCCAGCATTTT. Residues: CASSVVGGQDQQPQHF.

V usage is TRBV19 and J usage is TRBJ1-5; 7 bases are shared with TRBD1. V lost 5 bases, J lost 0 bases, and 4 bases stayed unmatched. Per the germline V gene, CDR1 is LNHDA and CDR2 is SQIVND (reference sequence). CDR3 size: 15 residues. The DNA of the CDR3 is TGTGCCAGTAGTGGGACAGCCGATAGCAATCAGCCCCAGCATTTT. Translating it yields CASSGTADSNQPQHF.

The CDR3 nucleotides read TGTGCCAGTAGTAAACAGGGGGCGTACAATGAGCAGTTCTTC. Translated: CASSKQGAYNEQFF. The rearrangement links TRBV19 to TRBJ2-1; 9 bases line up with TRBD1. The length of the CDR3 is 14 residues. The J segment lost 4 bases and the V segment lost 4 bases, leaving 2 bases of the junction unmatched. Germline V CDR1 and CDR2: LNHDA, SQIVND (reference sequence).

In DNA, the CDR3 is TGTGCCACCAGCACTGGGGCGGGCTATAACAAAAAACTGTTTTTT. It encodes CATSTGAGYNKKLFF. The genes are TRBV15 and TRBJ1-4; a possible D gene is TRBD1 (5 bases). Trimming removed 4 bases at V and 9 bases at J, with 18 bases between. From germline, CDR1 is LNHNV and CDR2 YYDKDF (reference sequence). The CDR3 runs 15 residues.

This chain links TRBV13 with TRBJ1-5; no clear D gene. Germline lookup yields CDR1 PRHDT and CDR2 FYEKMQ (reference sequence). The germline V and J ends were trimmed by 2 bases and 5 bases, with 7 bases remaining between them. This CDR3 contains 13 residues. The CDR3 is CASSLRRHQPQHF. The CDR3 region has the DNA TGTGCCAGCAGCTTACGTCGGCATCAGCCCCAGCATTTT. Supplemented by reference TRBV13 and TRBJ1-5, the full variable domain reads AAGVIQSPRHLIKEKRETATLKCYPIPRHDTVYWYQQGPGQDPQFLISFYEKMQSDKGSIPDRFSAQQFSDYHSELNMSSLELGDSALYFCASSLRRHQPQHFGDGTRLSIL.

The J gene is TRBJ2-5, the V gene TRBV6-5; 8 nucleotides align to TRBD2. Losses at the gene ends were 3 bases for V and 3 bases for J; bases not matched to a gene: 6. The germline V gene has CDR1 MNHEY and CDR2 SVGAGI. This CDR3 region has 15 residues. Written as DNA, the CDR3 is TGTGCCAGCAGTTATTACAGAGCGGGAGAAGAGACCCAGTACTTC. Its protein product is CASSYYRAGEETQYF.